This T cell receptor beta chain emerged from a study of CD8 T cells in ankylosing spondylitis. This CDR3 contains 13 residues. Germline CDR1 SGDLS, CDR2 YYNGEE. J was trimmed by 3 bases and V by 4 bases; bases with no gene match: 1. Library preparation for TCR beta used quantitative 5'-RACE with molecular barcodes. TCRdb processed the 5' RACE reads anew with MiXCR; each CDR3 protein has one entry. The table shows roughly 7,500 distinct CDR3 sequences, with more than 8% occurring only once. This clonotype was sampled from a male donor with ankylosing spondylitis or in good health (not recorded which). Sequenced: blood, either unsorted or a sorted T cell fraction (not recorded which). This rearrangement joins TRBV9 to TRBJ2-3, with TRBD1 identical over 8 bases. The CDR3 DNA is TGTGCCAGCAGCTGGACAGGGACAGATACGCAGTATTTT. Translating it yields CASSWTGTDTQYF.